These 11 T cell receptor beta chains were sequenced from one sample in a study of blood T cells in healthy people across ages. Next came a second PCR, run for 7 to 11 cycles, which used a sample-barcoded 5' primer along with a J-beta primer mix. TCRdb reprocessed the 5' RACE reads via MiXCR and lists one record per CDR3 protein. The table includes around 1,500,000 distinct CDR3 sequences, roughly 30% detected once. The sequenced material came from blood. Receptor source: a woman between 25 and 40 years old in good health.

About this clonotype itself: This sequence may be a read error, since a much larger clone differs from it by one base. V gene TRBV10-3 combines with J gene TRBJ2-7, with 8 nucleotides matching TRBD1. The trim removed 5 bases at V and 5 bases at J, leaving 8 bases unmatched. Per the germline V gene, CDR1 is ENHRY and CDR2 is SYGVKD. The CDR3 consists of 14 residues. CDR3 in amino acids: CAISPGTGRDEQYF. CDR3 sequence (DNA): TGTGCCATCAGTCCCGGGACAGGACGCGACGAGCAGTACTTC.

The CDR3 spells CASSSVDEGNTIYF. The DNA of the CDR3 is TGTGCCAGCAGCTCCGTGGACGAGGGAAACACCATATATTTT. The V and J genes are TRBV7-9 and TRBJ1-3, with unresolved D. Per the germline V gene, CDR1 is SEHNR and CDR2 is FQNEAQ (reference sequence). V was clipped by 4 bases and J by 4 bases, with 11 bases between them. This CDR3 region has 14 residues.

This clonotype showed up just a few times. The chain employs TRBV7-6 and TRBJ2-6; TRBD1 aligns across 8 bases. The J segment lost 0 bases and the V segment lost 5 bases, leaving 9 bases of the junction unmatched. The CDR3 sequence is 18 residues long. Germline V gives CDR1 SGHVS, CDR2 FNYEAQ. CDR3 sequence (DNA): TGTGCCAGCAGCGCATGGACAGGGTCCATCTCTGGGGCCAACGTCCTGACTTTC. Translated, it gives CASSAWTGSISGANVLTF.

This clonotype turned up a few times. The rearrangement uses TRBV7-4 and TRBJ1-5; D gene ambiguous. The V and J ends lost 1 base and 7 bases respectively, with 2 bases between them. CDR3 length: 11 amino acids. Germline V lookup: CDR1 SGHVT, CDR2 SQSDAQ. This CDR3 is CASSLEQPQHF. The CDR3 nucleotides read TGTGCCAGCAGCTTAGAACAGCCCCAGCATTTT.

The chain employs TRBV5-1 and TRBJ1-2; D unresolved. Germline V lookup: CDR1 SGHRS, CDR2 YFSETQ. Trimming removed 7 bases from V and 3 bases from J, with 13 bases in between. The CDR3 has 13 amino acids. The DNA of the CDR3 is TGCGCCAGCTGTTTGACCCCCTACTATGGCTACACCTTC. Its translation: CASCLTPYYGYTF.

There are a few counts of this clonotype. This sequence joins TRBV11-2 and TRBJ1-6; weak D call: TRBD1 (5 bases). With 0 bases removed from V and 0 bases from J, the gap between germline ends came to 15 bases. The CDR3 runs to 19 residues. Germline assignment: CDR1 SGHAT and CDR2 FQNNGV. The CDR3 is CASSLENGAATSYNSPLHF. The CDR3, as DNA: TGTGCCAGCAGCTTAGAGAATGGGGCAGCCACCTCCTATAATTCACCCCTCCACTTT.

This clonotype has a single count. One end of the junction is discordant with germline, which a read error may explain. Here the CDR3 DNA reads TGCGCCAGCAGCCCGGGACAGGGTAGAAATGGGCAGTTCTTC. This encodes CASSPGQGRNGQFF. This chain uses TRBV5-1 with TRBJ2-1; 9 bases line up with TRBD1. The CDR3 runs 14 residues. Germline CDR1 is SGHRS and CDR2 is YFSETQ.

On this clonotype itself: A read error may produce the germline difference seen at one junction end. This sequence joins TRBV20-1 and TRBJ1-6, with D uncertain. The CDR3 runs to 15 residues. The germline gives CDR1 DFQATT, CDR2 SNEGSKA (reference sequence). CDR3 sequence reads: CSARKESSYNSPPHF. For the CDR3, the DNA is TGCAGTGCTAGGAAAGAGAGCTCCTATAATTCACCCCCCCACTTT.

This clonotype was seen only a few times. The rearrangement joins TRBV10-1 to TRBJ2-7; 9 bases match TRBD1. The ends lost 0 bases at V and 5 bases at J; junction bases unmatched: 2. This CDR3 contains 14 residues. Looked up from germline, CDR1 is WNHNN and CDR2 is SYGVQD (reference sequence). This CDR3 reads CASSESTGGDEQYF. The CDR3 nucleotides are TGCGCCAGCAGTGAGTCCACAGGGGGCGACGAGCAGTACTTC.

This clonotype was seen a few times. This rearrangement joins TRBV7-6 to TRBJ2-1; D possibly corresponds to TRBD2 (7 bases). The CDR3 spans 16 residues. Germline CDR1 and CDR2: SGHVS and FNYEAQ. V was cut by 3 bases and J by 1 base, with 13 bases left in between. CDR3 coding DNA: TGTGCCAGCAGCTTGACACAGGGAGGGTCCTACAATGAGCAGTTCTTC. As protein: CASSLTQGGSYNEQFF.

The chain couples TRBV5-1 to TRBJ2-3; no definite D call. Trimming left V 4 bases short and J 0 bases short, with 9 bases between. The CDR3 contains 14 residues. Germline V CDR1 and CDR2: SGHRS, YFSETQ. This CDR3 is CASSDNPSTDTQYF. DNA for the CDR3: TGCGCCAGCAGCGATAACCCTAGCACAGATACGCAGTATTTT.